The T cell receptor beta chain described here comes from a study of T cell responses to AZD1222 COVID-19 vaccine. Profiled with immunoSEQ multiplex PCR; TCRdb holds only in-frame clones, not every one. In the table there are fewer than 150,000 clones, roughly 91% of which are singletons. Germline V lookup: CDR1 WSHSY, CDR2 SAAADI. The trim removed 3 bases at V and 5 bases at J, leaving 18 bases unmatched. The CDR3 loop spans 18 amino acids. The genes are TRBV10-2 and TRBJ2-7; 8 bases fit TRBD2. This clonotype originated in an adult who received the AZD1222 COVID-19 vaccine. Source: peripheral blood, taken 28 days after the second AZD1222 dose. This CDR3 is CASSELFRLAGPEDEQYF. Here the CDR3 DNA reads TGCGCCAGCAGTGAACTGTTTCGGCTAGCGGGCCCCGAGGACGAGCAGTACTTC.